Listed below are T cell receptor beta chains from one sample, sequenced in a study of blood T cell repertoires in COVID-19. Repertoires were generated with immunoSEQ multiplex PCR, while TCRdb's copy carries only in-frame clones and drops some. The sample yields a few hundred thousand clones, 85% to 90% seen once. The sequenced sample consisted of peripheral blood. All receptors derive from a human donor in a cohort sampled during active COVID-19. CDR3s include the opening cysteine and the closing phenylalanine or tryptophan.

j_call cdr3_length v_call cdr3_aa
TRBJ2-6 17 TRBV5-1 CASSYGQGIIGANVLTF
TRBJ2-3 16 TRBV6-4 CASIFADRGLPDTQYF
TRBJ2-3 15 TRBV20-1 CSASLAGGRTDTQYF
TRBJ1-6 13 TRBV28 CASRDLLNSPLHF
TRBJ2-2 16 TRBV5-6 CASSLLGHANTGELFF
TRBJ2-7 14 TRBV7-9 CASSPGTSSYEQYF
TRBJ2-5 12 TRBV5-6 CASSLGAGTQYF
TRBJ2-1 13 TRBV12-3/TRBV12-4 CASSLTGANEQFF
TRBJ2-7 12 TRBV11-2 CASRRGTGAWNF
TRBJ1-2 13 TRBV2 CASSELTGQGYTF
TRBJ2-6 19 TRBV5-5 CASSFSRQGTLSGANVLTF
TRBJ2-7 17 TRBV25-1 CASSDPNPRDTSYEQYF
TRBJ2-4 14 TRBV19 CASSTGTSGGIQYF
TRBJ2-5 14 TRBV20-1 CSASLRGGRETQYF
TRBJ1-2 14 TRBV19 CASREGAGRYGYTF
TRBJ1-5 15 TRBV7-2 CASSLDRVGNQPQHF
TRBJ2-7 13 TRBV28 CASSPVWRGEQYF
TRBJ1-4 15 TRBV5-6 CASSLPGGNNEKLFF
TRBJ2-5 15 TRBV3-1/TRBV3-2 CASRPSGGAGKTQYF
TRBJ2-7 15 TRBV27 CASSLNRGGAYEQYF
TRBJ2-4 17 TRBV21-1 CASSTLASGRAKNIQYF
TRBJ2-1 12 TRBV29-1 CSVDVIDNEQFF
TRBJ1-1 15 TRBV6-1 CASSEAPTGGTEAFF
TRBJ2-2 12 TRBV29-1 CSVLRGTGELFF
TRBJ2-1 14 TRBV5-1 CASSLDLPLSEQFF
TRBJ2-7 15 TRBV4-2 CASSQDEGDSYEQYF
TRBJ1-2 13 TRBV12-3/TRBV12-4 CASSGQGYYGYTF
TRBJ1-4 13 TRBV6-5 CASESRVGEKLFF
TRBJ1-2 12 TRBV29-1 CSLWTEVGGYTF
TRBJ2-2 16 TRBV6-5 CASSYSGTGGAGELFF
TRBJ2-7 13 TRBV25-1 CASLDALTYEQYF
TRBJ2-2 17 TRBV27 CASGPRLAGTNTGELFF
TRBJ2-3 14 TRBV28 CASNTGEFPDTQYF
TRBJ2-2 16 TRBV6-5 CASSYSRATSTGELFF
TRBJ2-5 13 TRBV3-1/TRBV3-2 CASSQDSGGTQYF
TRBJ2-6 19 TRBV28 CASSQSGTDTYSGANVLTF
TRBJ1-1 16 TRBV19 CASSIVWRGANTEAFF
TRBJ1-5 16 TRBV7-6 CASSLGLQGPFQPQHF
TRBJ1-6 15 TRBV20-1 CSASRGDSGNSPLHF
TRBJ2-1 11 TRBV30 CAWSLGNEQFF
TRBJ1-1 14 TRBV6-6 CASSYHNRNTEAFF
TRBJ1-2 16 TRBV4-1 CASSQEGRDRAQGYTF
TRBJ2-7 15 TRBV7-8 CASSPLWEGAREQYF
TRBJ2-5 14 TRBV2 CASSEAVGGGPQYF
TRBJ2-3 14 TRBV11-3 CASSSGVGVGTQYF
TRBJ2-7 13 TRBV30 CAWSVGGSYEQYF
TRBJ2-1 14 TRBV7-2 CASSPRGAANEQFF
TRBJ2-1 14 TRBV25-1 CASSSGGSYNEQFF
TRBJ2-3 15 TRBV7-2 CASSLKSGGADTQYF
TRBJ1-1 11 TRBV6-5 CASRTGGIAFF
TRBJ1-1 15 TRBV4-1 CASSQVGVGNTEAFF
TRBJ2-7 15 TRBV19 CAIPPHPPSSYEQYF
TRBJ2-4 18 TRBV7-8 CASSPTSVPWGTKNIQYF
TRBJ2-7 14 TRBV4-1 CASSQAGLRREQYF
TRBJ2-7 15 TRBV2 CASSESPGDPYEQYF